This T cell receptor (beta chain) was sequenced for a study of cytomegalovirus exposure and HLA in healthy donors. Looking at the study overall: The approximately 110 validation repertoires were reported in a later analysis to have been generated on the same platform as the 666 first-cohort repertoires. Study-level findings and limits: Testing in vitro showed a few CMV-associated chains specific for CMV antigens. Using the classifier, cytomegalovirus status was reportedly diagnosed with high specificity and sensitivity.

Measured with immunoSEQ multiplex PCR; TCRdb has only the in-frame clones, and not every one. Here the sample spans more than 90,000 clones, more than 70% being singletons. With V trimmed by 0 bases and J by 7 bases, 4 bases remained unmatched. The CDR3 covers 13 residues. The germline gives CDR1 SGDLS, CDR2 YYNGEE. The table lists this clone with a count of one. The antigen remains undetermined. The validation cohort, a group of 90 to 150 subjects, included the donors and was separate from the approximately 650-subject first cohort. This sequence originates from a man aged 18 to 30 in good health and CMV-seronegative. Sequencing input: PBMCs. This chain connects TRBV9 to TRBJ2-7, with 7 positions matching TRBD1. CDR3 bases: TGTGCCAGCAGCGTAGGAGGGACAGAGGAGCAGTACTTC. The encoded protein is CASSVGGTEEQYF.